This TCR beta chain was captured by sequencing in a study of T cell clonality in common variable immunodeficiency. With V trimmed by 4 bases and J by 6 bases, 5 bases remained unmatched. Germline V lookup: CDR1 SGHNT, CDR2 YYREEE (reference sequence). The CDR3 runs 14 residues. Whole-study findings and limits: Shared TCRbeta clones were fewer between CVID subjects than controls. In common variable immunodeficiency, TCR beta chains reportedly carried fewer deletions and N-nucleotide insertions. CVID subjects showed higher TCRbeta clonality than healthy controls.

Diagnosis required reduced IgG, IgA and/or IgM with specific antibody deficiency. CVID subjects were some 16 female and some 27 male, aged roughly 8 to 64. This clone was seen ten or more times. Its antigen is not known. The CDR3 goes on 3 residues after the read ends, and that part is filled in from the germline J gene. Repertoires were generated with immunoSEQ multiplex PCR, while TCRdb's copy carries only in-frame clones and drops some. The repertoire yields roughly 30,000 clones, none seen only once; the top ten contain around 3%. The genes are TRBV5-4 and TRBJ2-2, with 8 positions matching TRBD2. The source is a human donor with common variable immunodeficiency. Material: peripheral blood mononuclear cells. CDR3: CASSQDSGAGELFF. CDR3 bases read: TGTGCCAGCAGCCAGGATAGCGGGGCCGGGGAG.